Reported below is one TCR beta chain. Trimming pared 2 bases from V and 0 bases from J, leaving 10 bases between. The CDR3 totals 15 residues. Per the germline V gene, CDR1 is MNHEY and CDR2 is SVGAGI. The authors prepared the TCRbeta library with unique molecular identifiers. TCRdb analysed the PCR reads with MiXCR anew, one entry per CDR3 protein. The sample has some 500,000 distinct CDR3 sequences, about 17% seen once. This entry is derived from a study of T-cell reconstitution after alpha-beta-depleted transplantation in children. The material was PBMCs from the stem cell graft donor, obtained from the stem cell graft. This chain joins TRBV6-5 and TRBJ1-1; TRBD1 might be the D (6 bases). The TCR sequence derives from a human donor who donated a stem cell graft to a child with acute lymphoblastic leukemia. CDR3 sequence (DNA): TGTGCCAGCAGTTACGGACAGAGAATGAACACTGAAGCTTTCTTT. Translation gives CASSYGQRMNTEAFF.